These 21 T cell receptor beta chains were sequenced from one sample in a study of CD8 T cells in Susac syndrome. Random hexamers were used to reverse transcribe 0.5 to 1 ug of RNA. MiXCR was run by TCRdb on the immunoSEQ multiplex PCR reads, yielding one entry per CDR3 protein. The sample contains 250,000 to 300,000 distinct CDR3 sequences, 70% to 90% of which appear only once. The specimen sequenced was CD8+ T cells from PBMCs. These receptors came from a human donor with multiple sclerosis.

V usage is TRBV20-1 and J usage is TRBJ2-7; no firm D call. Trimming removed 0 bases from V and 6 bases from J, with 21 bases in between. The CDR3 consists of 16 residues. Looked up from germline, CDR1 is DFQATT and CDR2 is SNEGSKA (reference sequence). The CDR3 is CSARDRHYPLTGEQYF. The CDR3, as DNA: TGCAGTGCTAGAGATCGTCACTACCCTTTAACTGGCGAGCAGTACTTC.

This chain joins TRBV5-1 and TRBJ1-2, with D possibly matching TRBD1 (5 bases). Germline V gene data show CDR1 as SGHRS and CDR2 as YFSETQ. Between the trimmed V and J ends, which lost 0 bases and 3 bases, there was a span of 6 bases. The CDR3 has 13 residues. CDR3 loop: CASSLVGDYGYTF. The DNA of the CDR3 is TGCGCCAGCAGCTTGGTAGGGGACTATGGCTACACCTTC.

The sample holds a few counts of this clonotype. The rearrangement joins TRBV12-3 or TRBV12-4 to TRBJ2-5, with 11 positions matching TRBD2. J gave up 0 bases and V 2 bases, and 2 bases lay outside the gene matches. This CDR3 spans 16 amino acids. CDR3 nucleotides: TGTGCCAGCAGTTTATGGACTAGCGGGTACCAAGAGACCCAGTACTTC. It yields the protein CASSLWTSGYQETQYF.

In DNA, the CDR3 is TGTGCCAGTAGCGCCGACAGGGACCTCTACGAGCAGTACTTC. This translates into CASSADRDLYEQYF. The V call is TRBV19, the J call TRBJ2-7; TRBD1 matches 7 bases. This CDR3 comprises 14 residues. Germline CDR1 reads LNHDA; CDR2 reads SQIVND (reference sequence). The V gene end was trimmed by 6 bases and the J gene end by 3 bases; junction bases not matched to a gene: 8. The complete variable domain, with remaining parts taken from reference TRBV19 and TRBJ2-7, reads DGGITQSPKYLFRKEGQNVTLSCEQNLNHDAMYWYRQDPGQGLRLIYYSQIVNDFQKGDIAEGYSVSREKKESFPLTVTSAQKNPTAFYLCASSADRDLYEQYFGPGTRLTVT.

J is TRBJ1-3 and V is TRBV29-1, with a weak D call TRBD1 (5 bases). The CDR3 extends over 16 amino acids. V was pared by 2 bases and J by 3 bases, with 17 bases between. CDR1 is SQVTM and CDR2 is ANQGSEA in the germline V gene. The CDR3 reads CSVESPWGWGGNTIYF. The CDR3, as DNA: TGCAGCGTTGAATCTCCGTGGGGCTGGGGTGGAAACACCATATATTTT.

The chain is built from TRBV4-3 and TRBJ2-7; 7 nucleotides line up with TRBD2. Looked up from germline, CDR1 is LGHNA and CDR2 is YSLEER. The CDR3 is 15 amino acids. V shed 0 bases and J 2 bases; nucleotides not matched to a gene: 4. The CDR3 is CASSQERGSPYEQYF. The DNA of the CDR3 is TGCGCCAGCAGCCAAGAGCGGGGGAGTCCCTACGAGCAGTACTTC.

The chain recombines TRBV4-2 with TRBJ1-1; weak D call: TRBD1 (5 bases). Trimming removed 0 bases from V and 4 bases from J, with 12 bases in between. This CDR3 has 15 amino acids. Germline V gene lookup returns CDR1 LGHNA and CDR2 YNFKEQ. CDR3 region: CASSQDAGGGTEAFF. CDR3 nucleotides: TGTGCCAGCAGCCAAGACGCCGGGGGGGGCACTGAAGCTTTCTTT.

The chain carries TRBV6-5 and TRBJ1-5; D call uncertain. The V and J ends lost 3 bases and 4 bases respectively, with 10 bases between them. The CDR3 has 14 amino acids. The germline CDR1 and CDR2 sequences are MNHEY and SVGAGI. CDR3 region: CASSYGPGNQPQHF. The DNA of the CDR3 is TGTGCCAGCAGTTATGGTCCAGGTAATCAGCCCCAGCATTTT.

CDR3 sequence reads: CASSQDSLAVSTDTQYF. In DNA, the CDR3 is TGTGCCAGCAGCCAAGATTCCCTAGCGGTTAGCACAGATACGCAGTATTTT. The chain has TRBV3-1 and TRBJ2-3; 7 nucleotides agree with TRBD2. This CDR3 is built from 17 residues. CDR1 and CDR2 (germline): LGHDT, YNNKEL (reference sequence). After removal of 0 bases from V and 0 bases from J, the junction contained 6 bases not matched to a gene.

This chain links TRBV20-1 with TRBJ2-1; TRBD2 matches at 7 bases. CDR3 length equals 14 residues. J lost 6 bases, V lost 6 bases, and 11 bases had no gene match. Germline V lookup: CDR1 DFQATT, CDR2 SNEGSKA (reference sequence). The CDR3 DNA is TGCAGTGCCCCTAGGGAGCGGGGACTCAATGAGCAGTTCTTC. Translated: CSAPRERGLNEQFF.

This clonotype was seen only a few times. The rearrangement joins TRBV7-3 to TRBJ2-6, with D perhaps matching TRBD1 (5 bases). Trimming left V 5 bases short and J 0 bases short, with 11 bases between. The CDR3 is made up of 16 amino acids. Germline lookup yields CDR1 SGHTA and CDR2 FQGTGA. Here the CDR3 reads CASSPGIFSGANVLTF. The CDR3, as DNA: TGTGCCAGCAGCCCAGGGATCTTCTCTGGGGCCAACGTCCTGACTTTC.

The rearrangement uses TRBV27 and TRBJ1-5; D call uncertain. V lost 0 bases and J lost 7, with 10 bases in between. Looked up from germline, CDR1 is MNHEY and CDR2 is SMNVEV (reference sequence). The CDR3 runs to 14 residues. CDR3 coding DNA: TGTGCCAGCAGTTTATCGCAACTGGGGCAGCCCCAGCATTTT. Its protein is CASSLSQLGQPQHF.

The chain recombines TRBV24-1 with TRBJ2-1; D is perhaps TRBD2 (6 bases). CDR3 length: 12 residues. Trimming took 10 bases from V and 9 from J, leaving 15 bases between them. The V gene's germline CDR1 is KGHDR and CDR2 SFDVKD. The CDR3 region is CATKQDGGEQFF. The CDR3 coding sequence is TGTGCCACGAAGCAGGACGGGGGTGAGCAGTTCTTC.

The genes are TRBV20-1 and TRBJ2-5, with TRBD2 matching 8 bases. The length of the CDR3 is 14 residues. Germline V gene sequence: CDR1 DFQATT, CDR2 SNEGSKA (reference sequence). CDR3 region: CRGTRGAGQETQYF. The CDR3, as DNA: TGCAGGGGGACGCGGGGGGCGGGTCAAGAGACCCAGTACTTC.

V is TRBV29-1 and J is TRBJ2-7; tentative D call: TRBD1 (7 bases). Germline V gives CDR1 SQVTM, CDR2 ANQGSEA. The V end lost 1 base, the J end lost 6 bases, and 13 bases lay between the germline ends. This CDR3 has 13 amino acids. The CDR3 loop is CSVEGGQGGEQYF. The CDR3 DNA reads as TGCAGCGTTGAAGGGGGGCAGGGGGGCGAGCAGTACTTC.

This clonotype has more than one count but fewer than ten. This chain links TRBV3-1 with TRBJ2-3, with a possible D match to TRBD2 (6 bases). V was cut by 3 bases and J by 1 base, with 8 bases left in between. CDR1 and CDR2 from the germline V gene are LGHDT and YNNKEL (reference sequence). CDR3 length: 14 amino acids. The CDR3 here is CASSQGTGTDTQYF. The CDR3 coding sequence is TGTGCCAGCAGCCAGGGGACTGGCACAGATACGCAGTATTTT.

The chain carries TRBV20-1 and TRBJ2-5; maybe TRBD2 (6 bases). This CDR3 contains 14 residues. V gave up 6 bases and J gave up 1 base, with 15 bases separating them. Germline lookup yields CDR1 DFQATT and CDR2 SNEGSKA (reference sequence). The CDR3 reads CSAQSAGSQETQYF. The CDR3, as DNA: TGCAGTGCCCAATCCGCGGGAAGCCAAGAGACCCAGTACTTC.

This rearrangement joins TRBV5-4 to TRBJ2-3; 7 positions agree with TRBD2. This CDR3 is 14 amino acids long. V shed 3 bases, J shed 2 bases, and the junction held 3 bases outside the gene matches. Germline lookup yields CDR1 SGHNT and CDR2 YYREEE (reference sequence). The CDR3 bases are TGTGCCAGCAGCTATACTAGCGCCACAGATACGCAGTATTTT. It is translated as CASSYTSATDTQYF.

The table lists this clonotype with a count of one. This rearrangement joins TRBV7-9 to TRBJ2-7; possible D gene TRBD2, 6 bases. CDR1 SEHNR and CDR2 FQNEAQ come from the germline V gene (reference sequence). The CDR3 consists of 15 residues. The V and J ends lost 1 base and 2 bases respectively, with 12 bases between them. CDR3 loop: CASSLGPSATYEQYF. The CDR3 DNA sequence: TGTGCCAGCAGCTTAGGGCCTAGCGCTACCTACGAGCAGTACTTC.

This chain's CDR3 is CSVEYAPGQGIDWQETQYF. The DNA of the CDR3 is TGCAGCGTTGAATATGCCCCGGGACAGGGCATAGATTGGCAAGAGACCCAGTACTTC. This chain links TRBV29-1 with TRBJ2-5; TRBD1 agrees at 9 bases. The junction had 18 bases not matched to a gene; V was cut back by 2 bases and J by 2 bases. Germline assignment: CDR1 SQVTM and CDR2 ANQGSEA. This CDR3 contains 19 residues.

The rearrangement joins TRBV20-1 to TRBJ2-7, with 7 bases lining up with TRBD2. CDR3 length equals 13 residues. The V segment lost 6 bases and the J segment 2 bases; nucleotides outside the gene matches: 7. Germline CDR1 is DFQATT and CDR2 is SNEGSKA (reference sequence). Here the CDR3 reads CSANGAGTYEQYF. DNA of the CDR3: TGCAGTGCCAATGGAGCGGGGACCTACGAGCAGTACTTC.